One and the same sample provided the 13 T cell receptor beta chains below, sequenced in a study of CD8+ T cells in alopecia areata. RNA was extracted and reverse transcribed into cDNA as the sequencing template. Libraries were prepared by immunoSEQ multiplex PCR; TCRdb keeps only in-frame clonotypes and omits some of them. The sample has about 120,000 clones; 50% to 55% are singletons. Described treatment: oral pan-JAK inhibitor, 5-10 mg twice daily. Sequenced here: CD4+ T cells sorted from blood, sampled at week 4, from a patient treated with tofacitinib. These receptors originate from a human donor with alopecia areata.

The chain employs TRBV30 and TRBJ1-5; no reliable D call. Germline loops: CDR1 GTSNPN, CDR2 SVGIG (reference sequence). Trimming stripped 2 bases from V and 4 bases from J, with 9 bases between. This CDR3 comprises 13 residues. The CDR3 reads CAWSRTLNQPQHF. The DNA of the CDR3 is TGTGCCTGGAGTCGAACTCTTAATCAGCCCCAGCATTTT.

This rearrangement joins TRBV5-1 to TRBJ1-4; TRBD1 agrees at 10 bases. V lost 4 bases to trimming and J lost 8 bases; unmatched junction nucleotides: 8. CDR3 size: 15 residues. Germline V gene lookup returns CDR1 SGHRS and CDR2 YFSETQ. The DNA of the CDR3 is TGCGCCAGCAGCACAGGGACAGGGGATGGCGAAAAACTGTTTTTT. Amino acid sequence: CASSTGTGDGEKLFF.

This clone was recorded a few times. The V and J genes are TRBV7-9 and TRBJ1-1; 7 bases match TRBD1. The CDR3 is 15 amino acids. Germline lookup yields CDR1 SEHNR and CDR2 FQNEAQ (reference sequence). The ends lost 5 bases at V and 1 base at J; junction bases unmatched: 7. Written as DNA, the CDR3 is TGTGCCAGCAGCCTAAGACAGGGTGCGAACACTGAAGCTTTCTTT. Its protein is CASSLRQGANTEAFF.

V usage is TRBV7-9 and J usage is TRBJ2-5, with a tentative D call TRBD2 (5 bases). V dropped 3 bases and J dropped 5 bases, with 10 bases sitting between them. The length of the CDR3 is 13 residues. The V gene's germline CDR1 is SEHNR and CDR2 FQNEAQ (reference sequence). The CDR3, as DNA: TGTGCCAGCAGCTTTGGACTTGGGGAGACCCAGTACTTC. This sequence encodes CASSFGLGETQYF. The variable domain in full, completed from reference TRBV7-9 and TRBJ2-5, reads DTGVSQNPRHKITKRGQNVTFRCDPISEHNRLYWYRQTLGQGPEFLTYFQNEAQLEKSRLLSDRFSAERPKGSFSTLEIQRTEQGDSAMYLCASSFGLGETQYFGPGTRLLVL.

Only a few counts were recorded for this clone. V usage is TRBV7-9 and J usage is TRBJ1-2; 8 positions match TRBD1. V shed 5 bases and J 0 bases; nucleotides not matched to a gene: 5. The CDR3 has 15 residues. From germline, CDR1 is SEHNR and CDR2 FQNEAQ (reference sequence). The CDR3, as DNA: TGTGCCAGCAGCGCCCGGACAGGGACTAACTATGGCTACACCTTC. Amino acids: CASSARTGTNYGYTF.

The chain has TRBV5-1 and TRBJ2-5; D may be TRBD1 (6 bases). V lost 2 bases, J lost 0 bases, and 14 bases lay in between. In germline, CDR1 is SGHRS, CDR2 YFSETQ. The CDR3 sequence is 16 residues long. CDR3 in DNA: TGCGCCAGCAGCTTCCACCGGGACACCGACCAAGAGACCCAGTACTTC. It is translated as CASSFHRDTDQETQYF.

A remark on this clone: No conserved phenylalanine or tryptophan is present at the end of the CDR3, so a read error is the likely explanation. The genes are TRBV29-1 and TRBJ2-7, with D unresolved. With 4 bases removed from V and 0 bases from J, the gap between germline ends came to 4 bases. The germline gives CDR1 SQVTM, CDR2 ANQGSEA. The CDR3 has 11 amino acids. CDR3 in DNA: TGCAGCGTTGCACACTCCTACGAGCAGTACTCC. It specifies CSVAHSYEQYS.

The CDR3 nucleotides are TGTGCCTGGAGCCAGGGGGGACACGAGCAGTACTTC. Its protein is CAWSQGGHEQYF. This chain joins TRBV30 and TRBJ2-7; weak D call: TRBD1 (7 bases). CDR1 and CDR2 from the germline V gene are GTSNPN and SVGIG (reference sequence). This CDR3 is built from 12 residues. Trimming cost V 3 bases and J 5 bases, with 11 bases left between them. The full variable domain, its missing parts supplied by reference TRBV30 and TRBJ2-7, is SQTIHQWPATLVQPVGSPLSLECTVEGTSNPNLYWYRQAAGRGLQLLFYSVGIGQISSEVPQNLSASRPQDRQFILSSKKLLLSDSGFYLCAWSQGGHEQYFGPGTRLTVT.

This clone has a single count. The chain joins TRBV2 to TRBJ2-7; maybe TRBD2 (6 bases). CDR3 size: 14 residues. The V and J ends lost 6 bases and 0 bases respectively, with 12 bases between them. Germline V CDR1 and CDR2: SNHLY, FYNNEI. CDR3 in DNA: TGTGCCAGCAGGTTCCGGGGGAGCTCCTACGAGCAGTACTTC. Translated, it gives CASRFRGSSYEQYF.

V is TRBV9 and J is TRBJ1-2; no clear D gene. The CDR3 runs 12 residues. Trimming stripped 2 bases from V and 6 bases from J, with 8 bases between. Germline loops: CDR1 SGDLS, CDR2 YYNGEE. The CDR3 region has the DNA TGTGCCAGCAGCGTGTCGCAGGATGGCTACACCTTC. It is translated as CASSVSQDGYTF.

This clone was seen a few times. The chain couples TRBV6-6 to TRBJ1-5; 10 nucleotides line up with TRBD1. J lost 11 bases, V lost 8 bases, and 15 bases had no gene match. The germline V gene has CDR1 MNHNY and CDR2 SVGAGI (reference sequence). The CDR3 covers 15 residues. Written as DNA, the CDR3 is TGTGCCAGCGGCTCCGGGACAGGGGCCTCCGGGGCCCAGCATTTT. It specifies CASGSGTGASGAQHF.

The chain carries TRBV6-5 and TRBJ1-3; D remains unclear. Trimming took 10 bases from V and 8 from J, leaving 15 bases between them. The CDR3 contains 12 residues. Per germline, CDR1 MNHEY and CDR2 SVGAGI. The CDR3 DNA is TGTGCCACTCAAGGGAGTTCGGACACCATATATTTT. Translating gives CATQGSSDTIYF.

This clone is medium-sized (0.01 to 0.1%). The genes are TRBV5-1 and TRBJ2-3; 8 bases fit TRBD2. Germline CDR1 and CDR2: SGHRS and YFSETQ. The CDR3 covers 15 residues. Trimming took 4 bases from V and 2 from J; bases not matched to a gene: 6. The CDR3 region has the DNA TGCGCCAGCAGCCGTACTAGCGGCCACACAGATACGCAGTATTTT. The encoded protein is CASSRTSGHTDTQYF.